This T cell receptor (beta chain) is from a study of control samples from healthy donors and cancer patients (dated by TCRdb to 2020 to 2021). Measured from the cysteine to the phenylalanine, the CDR3 is 12 residues long. Here the CDR3 DNA is all that survives: 36 bases in frame from base 1. According to the germline V gene (reference sequence), CDR1 reads MNHNY and CDR2 reads SVGAGI. V and J are truncated by 6 bases and 0 bases respectively, leaving an intervening sequence of 5 bases. On this clone itself: Its antigen has not been determined. Per-base qualities were not stored, and no clone one base away is much larger.

Library prep was done by the immunoSEQ multiplex PCR assay. TCRdb's version of the immuneACCESS table is confined to in-frame rearrangements and falls short of the full clone set. An unresolved V gene accounts for under half of the shortfall where checked; the remainder is of unknown origin. In all, the sample holds about 150,000 clones, and approximately 96% of those were seen once. In total, the top ten clones hold 5.5% to 6% of the sample. This TCR was sampled from a man aged 40-49 years in good health. The sequence joins TRBV6-6 to TRBJ1-1, with the identity of the D gene unclear. The specimen was blood. Here the CDR3 is given as CASSEMNTEAFF. The nucleotide sequence reads TGTGCCAGCAGCGAAATGAACACTGAAGCTTTCTTT.